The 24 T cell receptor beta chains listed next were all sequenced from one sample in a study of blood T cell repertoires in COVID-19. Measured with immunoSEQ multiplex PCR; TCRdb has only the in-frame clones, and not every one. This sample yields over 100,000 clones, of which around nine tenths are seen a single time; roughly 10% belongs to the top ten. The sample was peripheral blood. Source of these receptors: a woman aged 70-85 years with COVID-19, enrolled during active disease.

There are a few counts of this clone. CDR3 DNA sequence: TGTGCCAGACGGGACAGTTATGGCTACACCTTC. It specifies CARRDSYGYTF. The chain is built from TRBV2 and TRBJ1-2, with 7 bases matching TRBD1. Per the germline V gene, CDR1 is SNHLY and CDR2 is FYNNEI. V lost 9 bases and J lost 5; bases outside the gene matches: 3. The CDR3 is made up of 11 amino acids.

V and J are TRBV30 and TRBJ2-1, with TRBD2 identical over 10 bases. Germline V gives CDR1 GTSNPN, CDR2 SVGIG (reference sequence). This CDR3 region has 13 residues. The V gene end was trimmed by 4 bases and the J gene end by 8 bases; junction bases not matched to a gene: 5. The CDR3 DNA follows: TGTGCCTGGAAACTAGCGGGGAGATATGAGCAGTTCTTC. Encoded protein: CAWKLAGRYEQFF.

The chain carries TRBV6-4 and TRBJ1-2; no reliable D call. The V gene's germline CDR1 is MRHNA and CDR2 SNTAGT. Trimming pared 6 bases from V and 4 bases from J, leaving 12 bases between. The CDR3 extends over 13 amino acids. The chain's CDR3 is CASSSSGSYGYTF. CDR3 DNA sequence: TGTGCCAGCAGCTCGTCCGGGAGCTATGGCTACACCTTC.

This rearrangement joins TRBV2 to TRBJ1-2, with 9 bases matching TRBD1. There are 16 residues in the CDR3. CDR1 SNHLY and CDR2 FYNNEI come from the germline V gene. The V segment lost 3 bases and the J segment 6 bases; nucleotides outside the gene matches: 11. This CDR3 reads CASSDSGTGKGDGYTF. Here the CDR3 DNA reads TGTGCCAGCAGTGATAGCGGGACAGGGAAGGGGGATGGCTACACCTTC.

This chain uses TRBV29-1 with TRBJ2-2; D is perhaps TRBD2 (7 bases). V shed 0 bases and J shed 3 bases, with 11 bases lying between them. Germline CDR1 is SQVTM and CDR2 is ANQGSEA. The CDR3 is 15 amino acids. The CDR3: CSVEDGGADTGELFF. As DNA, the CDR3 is TGCAGCGTTGAAGATGGGGGGGCTGACACCGGGGAGCTGTTTTTT.

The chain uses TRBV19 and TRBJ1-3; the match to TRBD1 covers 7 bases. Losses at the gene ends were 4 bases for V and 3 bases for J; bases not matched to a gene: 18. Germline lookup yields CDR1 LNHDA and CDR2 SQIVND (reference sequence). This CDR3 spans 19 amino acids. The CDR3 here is CASSTRQGKYFLSGNTIYF. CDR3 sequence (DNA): TGTGCCAGTAGTACCAGACAGGGTAAGTACTTTTTGAGTGGAAACACCATATATTTT.

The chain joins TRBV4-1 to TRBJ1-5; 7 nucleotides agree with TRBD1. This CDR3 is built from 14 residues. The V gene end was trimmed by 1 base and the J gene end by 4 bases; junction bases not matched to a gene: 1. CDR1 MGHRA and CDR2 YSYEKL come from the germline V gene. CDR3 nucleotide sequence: TGCGCCAGCAGCCAAGCAGGGGGTAATCAGCCCCAGCATTTT. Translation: CASSQAGGNQPQHF.

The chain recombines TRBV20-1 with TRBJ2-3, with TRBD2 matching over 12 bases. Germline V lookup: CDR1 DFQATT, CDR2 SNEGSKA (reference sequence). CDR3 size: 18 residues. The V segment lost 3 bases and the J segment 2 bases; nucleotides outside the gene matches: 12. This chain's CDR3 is CSASPLRLAGELTDTQYF. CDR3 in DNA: TGCAGTGCTAGTCCCCTCCGACTAGCGGGGGAACTCACAGATACGCAGTATTTT.

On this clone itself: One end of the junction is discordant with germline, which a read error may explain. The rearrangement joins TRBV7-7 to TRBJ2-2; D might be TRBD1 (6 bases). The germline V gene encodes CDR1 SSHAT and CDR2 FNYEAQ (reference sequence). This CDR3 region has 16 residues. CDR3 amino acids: CASSSAGTPNTGELFF. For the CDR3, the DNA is TGTGCTAGCAGCTCTGCCGGGACACCGAACACCGGGGAGCTGTTTTTT.

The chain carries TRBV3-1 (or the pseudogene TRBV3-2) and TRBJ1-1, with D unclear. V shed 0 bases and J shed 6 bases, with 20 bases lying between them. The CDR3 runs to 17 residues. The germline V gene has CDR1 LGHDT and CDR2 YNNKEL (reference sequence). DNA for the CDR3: TGTGCCAGCAGCCAAGAACCCTTCAAAATGTTGTCAGCTGAAGCTTTCTTT. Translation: CASSQEPFKMLSAEAFF.

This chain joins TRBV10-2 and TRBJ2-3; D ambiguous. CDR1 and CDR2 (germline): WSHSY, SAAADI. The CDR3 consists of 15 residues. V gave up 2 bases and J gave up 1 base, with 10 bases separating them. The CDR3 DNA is TGCGCCAGCAGTGAGATGTCTCTCCGCACAGATACGCAGTATTTT. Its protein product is CASSEMSLRTDTQYF.

The CDR3 region is CASRPTGRVEKLFF. For the CDR3, the DNA is TGTGCCAGCAGACCCACAGGGAGAGTCGAAAAACTGTTTTTT. V is TRBV28 and J is TRBJ1-4, with a possible D match to TRBD1 (6 bases). V shed 6 bases and J shed 8 bases, with 16 bases lying between them. Germline lookup yields CDR1 MDHEN and CDR2 SYDVKM. The CDR3 totals 14 residues.

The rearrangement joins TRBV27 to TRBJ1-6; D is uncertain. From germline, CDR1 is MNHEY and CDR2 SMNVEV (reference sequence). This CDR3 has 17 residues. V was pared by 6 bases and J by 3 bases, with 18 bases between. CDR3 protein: CASRPPGYRLYNSPLHF. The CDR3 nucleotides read TGTGCCAGCAGACCTCCAGGTTATCGGCTCTATAATTCACCCCTCCACTTT.

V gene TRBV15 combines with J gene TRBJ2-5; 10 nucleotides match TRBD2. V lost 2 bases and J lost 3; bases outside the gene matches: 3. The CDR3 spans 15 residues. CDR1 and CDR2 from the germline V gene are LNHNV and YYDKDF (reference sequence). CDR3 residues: CATSRSTSGEETQYF. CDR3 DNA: TGTGCCACCAGCAGATCAACTAGCGGGGAAGAGACCCAGTACTTC.

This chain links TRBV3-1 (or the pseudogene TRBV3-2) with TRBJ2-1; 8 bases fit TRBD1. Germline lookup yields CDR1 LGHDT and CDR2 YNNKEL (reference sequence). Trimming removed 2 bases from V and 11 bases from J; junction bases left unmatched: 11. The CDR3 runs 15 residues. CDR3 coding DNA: TGTGCCAGCAGCCAAATGGCAGGGGGCCAACTTAAGCAGTTCTTC. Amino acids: CASSQMAGGQLKQFF.

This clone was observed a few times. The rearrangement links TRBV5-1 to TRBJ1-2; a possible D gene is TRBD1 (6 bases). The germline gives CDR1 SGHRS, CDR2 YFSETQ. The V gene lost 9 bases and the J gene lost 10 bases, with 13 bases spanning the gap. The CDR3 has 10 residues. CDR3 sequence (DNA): TGCGCCAACAGGGTACACTACTACACCTTC. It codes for CANRVHYYTF.

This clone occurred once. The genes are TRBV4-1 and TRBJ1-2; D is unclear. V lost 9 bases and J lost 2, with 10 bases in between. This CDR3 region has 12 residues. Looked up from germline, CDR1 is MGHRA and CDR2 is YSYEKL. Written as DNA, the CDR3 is TGCGCCAGTAGTGGAGGCAACTATGGCTACACCTTC. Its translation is CASSGGNYGYTF.

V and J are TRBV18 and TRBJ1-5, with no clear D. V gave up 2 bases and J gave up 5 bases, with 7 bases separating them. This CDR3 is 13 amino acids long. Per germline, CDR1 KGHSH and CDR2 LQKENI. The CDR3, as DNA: TGTGCCAGCTCACCAGAGCGGGATCAGCCCCAGCATTTT. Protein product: CASSPERDQPQHF.

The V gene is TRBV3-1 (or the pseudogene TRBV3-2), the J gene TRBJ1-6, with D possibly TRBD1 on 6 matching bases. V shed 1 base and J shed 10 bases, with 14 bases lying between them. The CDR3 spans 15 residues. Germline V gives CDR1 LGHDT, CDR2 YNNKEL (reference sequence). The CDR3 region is CASSQGGRRYSPLHF. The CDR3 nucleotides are TGTGCCAGCAGCCAAGGGGGGCGGAGATACTCACCCCTCCACTTT.

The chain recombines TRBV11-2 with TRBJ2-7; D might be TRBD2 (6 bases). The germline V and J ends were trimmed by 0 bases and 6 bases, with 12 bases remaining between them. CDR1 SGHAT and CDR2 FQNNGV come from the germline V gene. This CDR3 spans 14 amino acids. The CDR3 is CASSLESWGGEQYF. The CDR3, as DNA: TGTGCCAGCAGCTTAGAAAGCTGGGGAGGCGAGCAGTACTTC.

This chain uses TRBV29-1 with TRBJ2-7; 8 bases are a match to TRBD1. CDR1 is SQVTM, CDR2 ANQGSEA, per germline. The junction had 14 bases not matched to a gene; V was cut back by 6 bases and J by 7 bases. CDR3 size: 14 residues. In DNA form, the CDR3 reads TGCAGCGTCGGACCAGGGGGCCTCTACGAGGAGCAGTACTTC. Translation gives CSVGPGGLYEEQYF.

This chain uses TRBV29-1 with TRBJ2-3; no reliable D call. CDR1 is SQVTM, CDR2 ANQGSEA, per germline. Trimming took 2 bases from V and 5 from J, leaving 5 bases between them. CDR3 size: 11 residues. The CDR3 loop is CSVESRDTQYF. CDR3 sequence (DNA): TGCAGCGTTGAATCCCGAGATACGCAGTATTTT.

CDR3: CASSTEMNTEAFF. CDR3 sequence (DNA): TGTGCCAGCAGTACAGAGATGAACACTGAAGCTTTCTTT. The chain recombines TRBV2 with TRBJ1-1; D call uncertain. The CDR3 has 13 residues. The V gene lost 5 bases and the J gene lost 0 bases, with 7 bases spanning the gap. Looked up from germline, CDR1 is SNHLY and CDR2 is FYNNEI.

The CDR3 here is CASSPAGQGVEQFF. CDR3 DNA sequence: TGCGCCAGCAGCCCGGCGGGACAGGGGGTTGAGCAGTTCTTC. The V and J genes are TRBV5-1 and TRBJ2-1; 11 nucleotides match TRBD1. V shed 4 bases and J 9 bases; nucleotides not matched to a gene: 6. Germline V gives CDR1 SGHRS, CDR2 YFSETQ. The CDR3 sequence is 14 residues long.